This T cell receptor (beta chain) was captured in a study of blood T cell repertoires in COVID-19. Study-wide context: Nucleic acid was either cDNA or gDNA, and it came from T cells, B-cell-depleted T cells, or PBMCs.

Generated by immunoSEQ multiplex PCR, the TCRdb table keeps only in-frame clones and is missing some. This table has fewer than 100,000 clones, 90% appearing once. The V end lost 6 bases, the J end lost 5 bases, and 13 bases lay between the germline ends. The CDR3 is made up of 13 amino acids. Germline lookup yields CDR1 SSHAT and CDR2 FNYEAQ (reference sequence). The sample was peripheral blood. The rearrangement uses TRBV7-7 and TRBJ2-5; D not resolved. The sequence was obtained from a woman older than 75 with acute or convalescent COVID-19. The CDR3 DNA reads TGTGCCAGCAGAACTCCGGGTGGGGAGACCCAGTACTTC. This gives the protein CASRTPGGETQYF.